This TCR beta chain stems from a study of cytomegalovirus exposure and HLA in healthy donors. Study results and limitations: In a later analysis, DRB1 alleles had the most associated TCRs; HLA-C alleles the fewest. In vitro testing confirmed a few CMV-associated chains as specific for CMV antigens. Associated with cytomegalovirus, according to the listing, were about 160 TCR beta chains.

PCR used 60 Vbeta primers and 13 Jbeta primers. TCRdb keeps only in-frame clones here, not all; method: immunoSEQ multiplex PCR. This sample yields roughly 100,000 clones, of which roughly 82% are seen a single time; 5% to 7.5% belongs to the top ten. For this clone: Its specificity is unknown.

With V trimmed by 6 bases and J by 4 bases, 7 bases remained unmatched. From germline, CDR1 is SGDLS and CDR2 YYNGEE. This CDR3 spans 14 amino acids. The receptor's source is a woman between 50 and 59 years old in good health and CMV-seropositive. The sample comprised PBMCs. The rearrangement joins TRBV9 to TRBJ2-1; 7 nucleotides line up with TRBD1. The CDR3 DNA sequence: TGTGCCAGCAAGGGGGCTAGTCCATACAATGAGCAGTTCTTC. It codes for CASKGASPYNEQFF.